This is a list of T cell receptor beta chains from one sample in a study of blood T cell repertoires in COVID-19. The table came from immunoSEQ multiplex PCR; TCRdb's copy has only in-frame clones and leaves some out. The sample yields fewer than 40,000 clones, 80% seen once. Sequenced: peripheral blood. The receptor set was obtained from a man at least 80 years old with active or convalescent COVID-19. Each CDR3 is given with its conserved first and last residue. A D gene is named only where the DNA matches it firmly. Rows give clone size only sometimes, using once, few, many, or a class for an expanded clone.

j_call d_call v_call clone_size cdr3_nt cdr3_aa
TRBJ1-4 TRBD1 TRBV4-3 NA TGCGCCAGCAGCCATGATACCGGGACAGGAGGGGAAAAACTGTTTTTT CASSHDTGTGGEKLFF
TRBJ2-7 NA TRBV7-9 NA TGTGCCAGCAGCTTAGGCGGGACTACAGGGTACGAGCAGTACTTC CASSLGGTTGYEQYF
TRBJ1-2 NA TRBV2 NA TGTGCCAGCAGTGATCTCCAGGACTTGGGCCACGCGACGAGGGGCTACACCTTC CASSDLQDLGHATRGYTF
TRBJ2-1 NA TRBV7-3 NA TGTGCCAGCAGCCCCGGGACTTCGAATGAGCAGTTCTTC CASSPGTSNEQFF
TRBJ2-1 TRBD2 TRBV6-2/TRBV6-3 few TGTGCCAGCAGTTACGGACTAGCCCGGAATGAGCAGTTCTTC CASSYGLARNEQFF
TRBJ2-5 NA TRBV2 NA TGTGCCAGCAGTCCGACTAGGCCGGGAGAGACCCAGTACTTC CASSPTRPGETQYF
TRBJ2-7 NA TRBV9 NA TGTGCCAGCAGCGTAGGAGTTAGCCCCTACGAGCAGTACTTC CASSVGVSPYEQYF
TRBJ2-1 NA TRBV7-9 NA TGTGCCAGCAGCTTAGTCAACTGGAGCTCCTACAATGAGCAGTTCTTC CASSLVNWSSYNEQFF
TRBJ1-1 NA TRBV10-3 NA TGTGCCACACGACGGGGGGCTGGGAACACTGAAGCTTTCTTT CATRRGAGNTEAFF
TRBJ2-7 TRBD2 TRBV2 NA TGTGCCAGCAGTACCCTAGCGGGGGACTACTCCGAGCAGTACTTC CASSTLAGDYSEQYF
TRBJ1-2 NA TRBV28 NA TGTGCCAGCAGTTCACAGGGCGAAGCTAACTATGGCTACACCTTC CASSSQGEANYGYTF
TRBJ2-5 NA TRBV5-1 once TGCGCCAGCAGCTTGGCGCCCAGGGAAGTCCAAGAGACCCAGTACTTC CASSLAPREVQETQYF
TRBJ2-2 TRBD2 TRBV4-3 NA TGCGCCAGCAGCCAAGATATCAGCGGGGCTGCCGGGGAGCTGTTTTTT CASSQDISGAAGELFF
TRBJ2-3 NA TRBV29-1 NA TGCAGCGCCGAGGTAGCGTTTAGCACAGATACGCAGTATTTT CSAEVAFSTDTQYF